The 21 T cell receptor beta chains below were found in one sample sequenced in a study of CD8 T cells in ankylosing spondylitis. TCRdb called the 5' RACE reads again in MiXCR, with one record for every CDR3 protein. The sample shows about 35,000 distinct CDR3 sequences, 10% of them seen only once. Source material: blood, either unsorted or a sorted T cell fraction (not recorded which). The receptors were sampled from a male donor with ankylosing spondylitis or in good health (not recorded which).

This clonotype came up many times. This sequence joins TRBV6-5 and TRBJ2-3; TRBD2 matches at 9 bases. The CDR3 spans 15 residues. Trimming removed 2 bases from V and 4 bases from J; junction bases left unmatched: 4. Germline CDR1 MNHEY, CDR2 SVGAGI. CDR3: CASSYGLAGPDTQYF. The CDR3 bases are TGTGCCAGCAGTTACGGCCTAGCGGGACCAGATACGCAGTATTTT.

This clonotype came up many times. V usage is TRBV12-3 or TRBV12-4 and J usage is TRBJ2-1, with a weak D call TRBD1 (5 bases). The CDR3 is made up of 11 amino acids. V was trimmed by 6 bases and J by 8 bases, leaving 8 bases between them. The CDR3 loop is CASSPGYEQFF. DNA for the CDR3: TGTGCCAGCAGCCCAGGGTATGAGCAGTTCTTC.

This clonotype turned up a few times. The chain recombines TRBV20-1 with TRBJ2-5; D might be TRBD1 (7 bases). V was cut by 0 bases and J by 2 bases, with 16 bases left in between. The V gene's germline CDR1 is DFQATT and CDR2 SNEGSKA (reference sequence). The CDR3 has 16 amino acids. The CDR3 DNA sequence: TGCAGTGCTAGAGATTATAGCAGGGGGGAACAAGAGACCCAGTACTTC. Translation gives CSARDYSRGEQETQYF.

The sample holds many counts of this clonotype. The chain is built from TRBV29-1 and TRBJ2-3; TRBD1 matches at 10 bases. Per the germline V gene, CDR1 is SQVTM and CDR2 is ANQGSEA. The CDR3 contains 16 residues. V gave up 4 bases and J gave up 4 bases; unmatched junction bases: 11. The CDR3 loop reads CSVATPGQGIADTQYF. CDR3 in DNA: TGCAGCGTTGCTACCCCGGGACAGGGGATCGCAGATACGCAGTATTTT.

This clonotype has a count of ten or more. Here the CDR3 DNA reads TGTGCCAGCAGGGCTAGCGGGAACCCCTCAGGCCAGTATTTT. This encodes CASRASGNPSGQYF. The V and J genes are TRBV28 and TRBJ2-3, with 9 bases identical to TRBD2. V lost 6 bases to trimming and J lost 12 bases; unmatched junction nucleotides: 13. Germline CDR1 MDHEN, CDR2 SYDVKM. CDR3 length: 14 amino acids.

The CDR3, as DNA: TGTGCCAGCAGCCACGACGGCTTCCCGGGACTAGCGGGAGGGAAGAATTTCGACGAGCAGTACTTC. As protein: CASSHDGFPGLAGGKNFDEQYF. The chain employs TRBV4-2 and TRBJ2-7, with TRBD2 matching over 16 bases. This CDR3 region has 22 residues. Germline lookup yields CDR1 LGHNA and CDR2 YNFKEQ. V gave up 3 bases and J gave up 5 bases; unmatched junction bases: 22.

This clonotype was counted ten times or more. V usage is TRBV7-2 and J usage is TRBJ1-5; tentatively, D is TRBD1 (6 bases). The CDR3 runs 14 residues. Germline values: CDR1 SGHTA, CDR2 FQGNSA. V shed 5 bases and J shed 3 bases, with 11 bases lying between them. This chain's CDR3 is CASSKDSSNQPQHF. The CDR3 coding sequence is TGTGCCAGCAGCAAGGACAGCTCCAATCAGCCCCAGCATTTT.

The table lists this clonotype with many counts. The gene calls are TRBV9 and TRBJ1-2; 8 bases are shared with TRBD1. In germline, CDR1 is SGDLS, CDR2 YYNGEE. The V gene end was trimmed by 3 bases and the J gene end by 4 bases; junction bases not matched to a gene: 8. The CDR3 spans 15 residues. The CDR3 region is CASSADPGGTYGYTF. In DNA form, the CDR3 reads TGTGCCAGCAGCGCTGACCCAGGGGGCACCTATGGCTACACCTTC.

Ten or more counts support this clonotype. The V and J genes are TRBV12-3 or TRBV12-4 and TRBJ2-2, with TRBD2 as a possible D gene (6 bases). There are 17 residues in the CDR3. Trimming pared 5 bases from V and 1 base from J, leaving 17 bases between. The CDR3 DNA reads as TGTGCCAGCAGTCCGCCGGTTGGAGCGGGGAACACCGGGGAGCTGTTTTTT. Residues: CASSPPVGAGNTGELFF.

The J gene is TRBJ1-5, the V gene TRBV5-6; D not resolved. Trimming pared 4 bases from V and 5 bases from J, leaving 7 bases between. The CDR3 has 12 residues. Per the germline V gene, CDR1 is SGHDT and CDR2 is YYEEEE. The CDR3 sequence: CASSRLDQPQHF. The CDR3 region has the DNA TGTGCCAGCAGCCGGCTGGATCAGCCCCAGCATTTT.

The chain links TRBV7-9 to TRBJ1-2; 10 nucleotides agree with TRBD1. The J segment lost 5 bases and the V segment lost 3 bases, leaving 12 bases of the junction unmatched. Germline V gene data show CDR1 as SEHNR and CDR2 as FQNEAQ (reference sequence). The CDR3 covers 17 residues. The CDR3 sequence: CASSLETGGFLSYGYTF. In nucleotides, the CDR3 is TGTGCCAGCAGCTTGGAGACAGGGGGCTTTTTAAGTTATGGCTACACCTTC.

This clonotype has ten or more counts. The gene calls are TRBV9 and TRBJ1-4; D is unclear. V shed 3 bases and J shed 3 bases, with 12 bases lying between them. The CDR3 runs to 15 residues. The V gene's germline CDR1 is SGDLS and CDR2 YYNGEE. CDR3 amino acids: CASSAEVKANEKLFF. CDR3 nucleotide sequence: TGTGCCAGCAGCGCGGAGGTCAAGGCTAATGAAAAACTGTTTTTT.

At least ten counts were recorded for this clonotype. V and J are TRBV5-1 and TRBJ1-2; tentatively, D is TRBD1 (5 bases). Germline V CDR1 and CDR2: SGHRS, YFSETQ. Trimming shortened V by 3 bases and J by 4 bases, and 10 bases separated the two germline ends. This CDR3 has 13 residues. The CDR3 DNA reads TGCGCCAGCAGCTCCGACAGTTCCTATGGCTACACCTTC. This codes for CASSSDSSYGYTF.

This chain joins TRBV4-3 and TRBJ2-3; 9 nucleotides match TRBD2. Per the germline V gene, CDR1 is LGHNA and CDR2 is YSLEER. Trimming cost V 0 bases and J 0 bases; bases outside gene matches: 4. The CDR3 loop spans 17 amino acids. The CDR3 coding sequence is TGCGCCAGCAGCCAAGATGAGCTAGCGGGAAGCACAGATACGCAGTATTTT. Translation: CASSQDELAGSTDTQYF.

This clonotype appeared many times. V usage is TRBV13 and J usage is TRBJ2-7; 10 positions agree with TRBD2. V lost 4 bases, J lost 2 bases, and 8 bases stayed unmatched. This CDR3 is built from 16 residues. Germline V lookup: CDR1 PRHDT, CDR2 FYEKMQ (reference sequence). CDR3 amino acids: CASSSPSGSGAYEQYF. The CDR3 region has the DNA TGTGCCAGCAGCTCACCTAGCGGGAGTGGGGCCTACGAGCAGTACTTC. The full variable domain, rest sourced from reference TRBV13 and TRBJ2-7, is AAGVIQSPRHLIKEKRETATLKCYPIPRHDTVYWYQQGPGQDPQFLISFYEKMQSDKGSIPDRFSAQQFSDYHSELNMSSLELGDSALYFCASSSPSGSGAYEQYFGPGTRLTVT.

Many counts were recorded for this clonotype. The CDR3 region is CASRQGGTQYF. For the CDR3, the DNA is TGTGCCAGCAGGCAGGGGGGCACGCAGTATTTT. This chain joins TRBV27 and TRBJ2-3; D is possibly TRBD1 (7 bases). With 6 bases removed from V and 9 bases from J, the gap between germline ends came to 10 bases. The CDR3 runs to 11 residues. In germline, CDR1 is MNHEY, CDR2 SMNVEV (reference sequence).

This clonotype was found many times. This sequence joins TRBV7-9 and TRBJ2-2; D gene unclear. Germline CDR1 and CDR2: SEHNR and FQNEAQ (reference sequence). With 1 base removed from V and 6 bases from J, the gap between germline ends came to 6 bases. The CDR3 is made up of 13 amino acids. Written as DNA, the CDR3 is TGTGCCAGCAGCTTAGGGCGGTCCGGGGAGCTGTTTTTT. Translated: CASSLGRSGELFF.

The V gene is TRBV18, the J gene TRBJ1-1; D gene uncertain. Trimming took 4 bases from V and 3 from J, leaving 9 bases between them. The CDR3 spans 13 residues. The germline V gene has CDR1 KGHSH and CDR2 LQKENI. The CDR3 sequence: CASSLTEDTEAFF. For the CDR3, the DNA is TGTGCCAGCTCACTAACGGAGGACACTGAAGCTTTCTTT. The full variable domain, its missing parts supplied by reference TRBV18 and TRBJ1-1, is NAGVMQNPRHLVRRRGQEARLRCSPMKGHSHVYWYRQLPEEGLKFMVYLQKENIIDESGMPKERFSAEFPKEGPSILRIQQVVRGDSAAYFCASSLTEDTEAFFGQGTRLTVV.

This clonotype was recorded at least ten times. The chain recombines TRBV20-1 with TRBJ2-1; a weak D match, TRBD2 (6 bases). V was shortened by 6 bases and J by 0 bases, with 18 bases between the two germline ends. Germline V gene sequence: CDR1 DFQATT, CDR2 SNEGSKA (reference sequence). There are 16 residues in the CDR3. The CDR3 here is CSATILAPSSYNEQFF. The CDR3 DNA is TGCAGTGCCACCATTCTAGCGCCTAGCTCCTACAATGAGCAGTTCTTC.

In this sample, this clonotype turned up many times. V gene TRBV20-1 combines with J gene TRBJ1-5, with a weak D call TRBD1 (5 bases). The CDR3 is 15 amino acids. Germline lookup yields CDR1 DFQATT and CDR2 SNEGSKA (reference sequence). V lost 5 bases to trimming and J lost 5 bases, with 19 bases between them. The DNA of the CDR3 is TGCAGTGCTTCGCCCCCTCTTGGGGGTTATCAGCCCCAGCATTTT. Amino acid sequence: CSASPPLGGYQPQHF.

The CDR3 spells CASSYPPADTEAFF. In nucleotides, the CDR3 is TGTGCCAGCAGTTACCCCCCGGCAGACACTGAAGCTTTCTTT. This rearrangement joins TRBV6-2 or TRBV6-3 to TRBJ1-1; D remains unclear. The CDR3 contains 14 residues. With 2 bases removed from V and 3 bases from J, the gap between germline ends came to 10 bases. Germline V lookup: CDR1 MNHEY, CDR2 SVGEGT.